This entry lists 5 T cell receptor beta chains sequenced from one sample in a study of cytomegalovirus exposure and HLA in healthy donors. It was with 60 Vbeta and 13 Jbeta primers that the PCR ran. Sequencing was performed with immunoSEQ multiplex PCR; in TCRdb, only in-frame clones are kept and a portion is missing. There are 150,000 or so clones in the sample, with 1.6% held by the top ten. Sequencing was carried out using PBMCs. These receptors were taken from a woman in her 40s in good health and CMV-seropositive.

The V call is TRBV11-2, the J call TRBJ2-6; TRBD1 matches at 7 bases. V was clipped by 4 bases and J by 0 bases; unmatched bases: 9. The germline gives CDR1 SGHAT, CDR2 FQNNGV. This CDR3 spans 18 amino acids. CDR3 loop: CASSSDRRLSSGANVLTF. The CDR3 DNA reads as TGTGCCAGCAGCTCGGACAGGCGTCTGAGCTCTGGGGCCAACGTCCTGACTTTC. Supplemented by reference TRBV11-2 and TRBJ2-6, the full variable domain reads EAGVAQSPRYKIIEKRQSVAFWCNPISGHATLYWYQQILGQGPKLLIQFQNNGVVDDSQLPKDRFSAERLKGVDSTLKIQPAKLEDSAVYLCASSSDRRLSSGANVLTFGAGSRLTVL.

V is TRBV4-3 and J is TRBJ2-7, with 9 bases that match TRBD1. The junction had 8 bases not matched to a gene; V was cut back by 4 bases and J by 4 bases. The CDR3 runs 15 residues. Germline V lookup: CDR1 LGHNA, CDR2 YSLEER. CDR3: CASSLTGTGIYEQYF. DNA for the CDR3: TGCGCCAGCAGCCTAACCGGGACAGGGATATACGAGCAGTACTTC.

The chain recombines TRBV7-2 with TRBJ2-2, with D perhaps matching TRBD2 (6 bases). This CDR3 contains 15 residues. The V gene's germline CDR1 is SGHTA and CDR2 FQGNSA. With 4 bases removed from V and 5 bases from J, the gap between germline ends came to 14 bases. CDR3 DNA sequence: TGTGCCAGCAGCTCGCGGGACGGAGGGACCGGGGAGCTGTTTTTT. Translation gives CASSSRDGGTGELFF.

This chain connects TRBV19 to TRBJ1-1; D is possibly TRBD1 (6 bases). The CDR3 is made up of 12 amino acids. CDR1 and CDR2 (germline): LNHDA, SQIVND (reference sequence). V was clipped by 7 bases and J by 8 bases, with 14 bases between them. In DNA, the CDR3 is TGTGCCAGTACCCACCCCAGGGGAGAAGCTTTCTTT. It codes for CASTHPRGEAFF.

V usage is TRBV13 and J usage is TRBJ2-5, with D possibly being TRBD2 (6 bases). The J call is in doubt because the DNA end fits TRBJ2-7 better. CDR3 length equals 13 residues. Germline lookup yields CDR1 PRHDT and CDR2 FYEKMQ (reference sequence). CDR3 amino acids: CASSFGSGYEQYF. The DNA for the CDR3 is TGTGCCAGCAGCTTCGGGAGTGGCTACGAGCAGTACTTC.